This TCR beta chain came from a study of tumor and adjacent non-tumor tissue in lung cancer. Study-level information: On average, productive TCRbeta reads reached some 4.2 million per sample.

In its sample, this clonotype was seen a few times. The antigen is undetermined. A junction end diverges from the germline sequence, so it may reflect a read error. A modified ARM-PCR protocol with three rounds of nested PCR amplified TCRbeta. TCRdb re-analysed the multiplex PCR reads in MiXCR, keeping a single row per CDR3 protein. The sample consists of about 100,000 distinct CDR3 sequences, roughly 60% of them appearing once. This sample's RNA came from whole unsorted tissue. More than 3 cm separated this lung sample from the edge of the tumor. Between August and November 2014, newly diagnosed, chemotherapy-naive lung cancer patients underwent thoracic surgery in China. Overall study findings and caveats: TCR diversity was significantly greater in tumor than normal lung tissue.

Germline CDR1 is SQVTM and CDR2 is ANQGSEA. CDR3 length equals 15 residues. The V gene is TRBV29-1, the J gene TRBJ1-2; D possibly corresponds to TRBD1 (5 bases). The source of this sequence is a man aged 30 to 39 with non-small cell lung cancer. The sequencing input was distant non-tumor lung tissue. CDR3 residues: CSVDVTVAILGGYTF. In DNA, the CDR3 is TGCAGCGTTGATGTGACAGTGGCGATCCTGGGAGGCTATACCTTC.